Listed here are 25 T cell receptor beta chains from one sample, sequenced in a study of blood T cells in healthy people across ages. Primed by a sample-barcoded 5' primer and a J-beta primer mix, a second PCR proceeded for roughly 6 to 12 cycles. TCRdb re-analysed the 5' RACE reads in MiXCR, keeping a single row per CDR3 protein. Of around 1,800,000 distinct CDR3 sequences listed, more than 35% are singletons. Sequenced: blood. Source of these receptors: a human donor in good health.

Regarding this clonotype: One end of the junction varies from germline; a read error may be responsible. V and J are TRBV10-3 and TRBJ1-2, with 7 nucleotides matching TRBD1. The CDR3 covers 15 residues. Germline loops: CDR1 ENHRY, CDR2 SYGVKD. CDR3 nucleotide sequence: TGTGCCATCAGTGATTCGACAGGGACCTACTATGGTTACACCTTC. Translating gives CAISDSTGTYYGYTF.

The chain combines TRBV12-3 or TRBV12-4 with TRBJ1-5; no reliable D call. V lost 6 bases, J lost 7 bases, and 10 bases lay in between. The CDR3 covers 12 residues. Here the CDR3 DNA reads TGTGCCAGCAGGGACGACCGCCAGCCCCAGCATTTT. Amino acids: CASRDDRQPQHF.

This clonotype was observed at least ten times. This chain uses TRBV6-5 with TRBJ1-2, with a weak D call TRBD1 (5 bases). There are 14 residues in the CDR3. The germline V gene has CDR1 MNHEY and CDR2 SVGAGI. Trimming shortened V by 5 bases and J by 3 bases, and 13 bases separated the two germline ends. The CDR3 spells CASSDGTGYYGYTF. For the CDR3, the DNA is TGTGCCAGCAGTGACGGAACAGGATACTATGGCTACACCTTC.

The chain recombines TRBV20-1 with TRBJ1-4, with 8 positions matching TRBD1. J gave up 6 bases and V 0 bases, and 15 bases lay outside the gene matches. Germline V gives CDR1 DFQATT, CDR2 SNEGSKA (reference sequence). The length of the CDR3 is 18 residues. This chain's CDR3 is CSARDDLYQGAEDEKLFF. The CDR3 region has the DNA TGCAGTGCTAGAGACGACCTTTACCAGGGGGCGGAAGATGAAAAACTGTTTTTT.

This sequence joins TRBV27 and TRBJ2-6; 7 bases agree with TRBD1. Per germline, CDR1 MNHEY and CDR2 SMNVEV (reference sequence). J was trimmed by 4 bases and V by 4 bases; bases with no gene match: 16. The CDR3 has 19 amino acids. CDR3 protein: CASSSPSTGPTGGANVLTF. Here the CDR3 DNA reads TGTGCCAGCAGTTCCCCCTCGACAGGGCCGACTGGAGGGGCCAACGTCCTGACTTTC.

In its sample, this clonotype was seen a few times. The chain employs TRBV11-3 and TRBJ2-3, with D maybe TRBD2 (6 bases). The germline gives CDR1 SGHNT, CDR2 YENEEA. The CDR3 totals 14 residues. The germline V and J ends were trimmed by 6 bases and 6 bases, with 16 bases remaining between them. CDR3 residues: CASSNSGPSDTQYF. The CDR3 region has the DNA TGTGCCAGCAGTAATAGCGGCCCTTCGGATACGCAGTATTTT.

The chain carries TRBV18 and TRBJ2-1, with D tentatively TRBD2 (7 bases). V lost 3 bases and J 4 bases, leaving 16 bases between the germline ends. The V gene's germline CDR1 is KGHSH and CDR2 LQKENI. This CDR3 comprises 16 residues. The CDR3 DNA follows: TGTGCCAGCTCACCCACAGCGGGGACATTGTACAATGAGCAGTTCTTC. Residues: CASSPTAGTLYNEQFF.

The CDR3 nucleotides are TGTGCCAGCAGGGCGGCATTGTGGAACACTGAAGCTTTCTTT. Its protein product is CASRAALWNTEAFF. V and J are TRBV14 and TRBJ1-1; no reliable D call. Germline V gives CDR1 SGHDN, CDR2 FVKESK. This CDR3 has 14 residues. Trimming pared 6 bases from V and 1 base from J, leaving 12 bases between.

The genes are TRBV29-1 and TRBJ2-3; 8 positions agree with TRBD1. The germline V gene encodes CDR1 SQVTM and CDR2 ANQGSEA. This CDR3 region has 13 residues. V was clipped by 4 bases and J by 11 bases; unmatched bases: 11. The CDR3 sequence: CSVADRGSYEQYF. As DNA, the CDR3 is TGCAGCGTTGCAGACAGGGGTTCCTACGAGCAGTATTTT.

This clonotype has a single count. The chain has TRBV20-1 and TRBJ1-1, with a weak D call TRBD1 (6 bases). Germline V CDR1 and CDR2: DFQATT, SNEGSKA (reference sequence). This CDR3 contains 15 residues. V was cut by 2 bases and J by 2 bases, with 15 bases left in between. The CDR3 coding sequence is TGCAGTGCTAGAAGAACCCGGACAGCAAACACTGAAGCTTTCTTT. Translating gives CSARRTRTANTEAFF.

This clonotype was counted only a few times. V and J are TRBV20-1 and TRBJ1-2; 7 nucleotides match TRBD1. Germline trimming cut 5 bases from V and 13 bases from J; bases unmatched to any gene: 16. Germline assignment: CDR1 DFQATT and CDR2 SNEGSKA (reference sequence). The CDR3 covers 13 residues. The CDR3 DNA follows: TGCAGTGCTGTCGGCGGACAGGAGGGACTCGGCACCTTC. This translates into CSAVGGQEGLGTF.

The rearrangement links TRBV5-1 to TRBJ2-5; D is unclear. Trimming took 1 base from V and 1 from J, leaving 8 bases between them. Germline CDR1 reads SGHRS; CDR2 reads YFSETQ. The CDR3 has 14 residues. The CDR3, as DNA: TGCGCCAGCAGCTTGACAGCGCTCCAAGAGACCCAGTACTTC. Translation gives CASSLTALQETQYF.

J is TRBJ1-5 and V is TRBV15; possibly TRBD1 for D (5 bases). The CDR3 covers 17 residues. V lost 5 bases and J lost 1, with 18 bases in between. Germline assignment: CDR1 LNHNV and CDR2 YYDKDF (reference sequence). The CDR3, as DNA: TGTGCCACCAGCTGGGACGGAGAGGGAACCAGCAATCAGCCCCAGCATTTT. This sequence encodes CATSWDGEGTSNQPQHF.

This clonotype was seen more than once but under ten times. The chain couples TRBV7-3 to TRBJ2-3, with TRBD2 matching over 10 bases. V gave up 1 base and J gave up 5 bases; unmatched junction bases: 9. CDR1 is SGHTA, CDR2 FQGTGA, per germline. This CDR3 is built from 17 residues. The CDR3 spells CASSLRPSGGREDTQYF. CDR3 nucleotides: TGTGCCAGCAGCTTAAGACCTAGCGGGGGCAGGGAAGATACGCAGTATTTT.

The chain is built from TRBV2 and TRBJ1-2; D unresolved. The length of the CDR3 is 13 residues. V was shortened by 6 bases and J by 3 bases, with 11 bases between the two germline ends. From germline, CDR1 is SNHLY and CDR2 FYNNEI. CDR3: CASRVVRDYGYTF. CDR3 nucleotide sequence: TGTGCCAGCAGGGTGGTTAGGGACTATGGCTACACCTTC.

This chain joins TRBV21-1 and TRBJ2-7. TRBV21-1 is classified as a pseudogene. The length of the CDR3 is 15 residues. CDR3 in DNA: TGTGCCAGCACCTCAAAGGGTGCCACCACCTACGAGCAGTACTTC. Translated: CASTSKGATTYEQYF.

The chain joins TRBV6-2 or TRBV6-3 to TRBJ1-5; 8 bases map to TRBD1. The CDR3 runs to 14 residues. Germline trimming cut 5 bases from V and 9 bases from J; bases unmatched to any gene: 9. Germline lookup yields CDR1 MNHEY and CDR2 SVGEGT. The CDR3 reads CASSDGQGVGPQHF. The CDR3 coding sequence is TGTGCCAGCAGTGATGGACAGGGCGTTGGGCCCCAGCATTTT.

The table lists this clonotype with a few counts. The chain recombines TRBV6-1 with TRBJ1-2; unclear D gene. The CDR3 is 11 residues long. V was trimmed by 10 bases and J by 6 bases, leaving 12 bases between them. CDR1 and CDR2 from the germline V gene are MNHNS and SASEGT. In DNA, the CDR3 is TGTGCCACCCTGAGGGATCATGGCTACACCTTC. It yields the protein CATLRDHGYTF.

In its sample, this clonotype was seen many times. V usage is TRBV20-1 and J usage is TRBJ2-1; D may be TRBD2 (7 bases). This CDR3 comprises 16 residues. V was cut by 0 bases and J by 9 bases, with 21 bases left in between. The germline CDR1 and CDR2 sequences are DFQATT and SNEGSKA (reference sequence). CDR3 nucleotides: TGCAGTGCTAGAGAAGGCGGAGGGGGGGGCATTCGTGAGCAGTTCTTC. Its protein is CSAREGGGGGIREQFF.

DNA for the CDR3: TGTGCCAGCAGCACCTGGGACAGCGAACAAGAGACCCAGTTCTTC. Its translation: CASSTWDSEQETQFF. The V and J genes are TRBV7-2 and TRBJ2-5, with 7 positions matching TRBD1. The closer fit of TRBJ2-1 to the DNA end suggests the J call may be wrong. In germline, CDR1 is SGHTA, CDR2 FQGNSA. The CDR3 is made up of 15 amino acids.

V usage is TRBV27 and J usage is TRBJ2-4; tentatively, D is TRBD2 (6 bases). Trimming pared 3 bases from V and 7 bases from J, leaving 13 bases between. Germline loops: CDR1 MNHEY, CDR2 SMNVEV (reference sequence). This CDR3 spans 14 amino acids. CDR3 sequence (DNA): TGTGCCAGCAGTTTGACCCCTCGGGGGAACATTCAGTACTTC. Residues: CASSLTPRGNIQYF.

Many counts were recorded for this clonotype. The chain couples TRBV2 to TRBJ2-7; D remains ambiguous. This CDR3 comprises 12 residues. Germline V CDR1 and CDR2: SNHLY, FYNNEI. V dropped 5 bases and J dropped 8 bases, with 13 bases sitting between them. The CDR3 spells CASSPMSRKQYF. In nucleotides, the CDR3 is TGTGCCAGCAGTCCCATGTCCAGAAAGCAGTACTTC. The full variable domain, its missing parts supplied by reference TRBV2 and TRBJ2-7, is EPEVTQTPSHQVTQMGQEVILRCVPISNHLYFYWYRQILGQKVEFLVSFYNNEISEKSEIFDDQFSVERPDGSNFTLKIRSTKLEDSAMYFCASSPMSRKQYFGPGTRLTVT.

The chain uses TRBV7-2 and TRBJ1-4; possibly TRBD1 for D (5 bases). From germline, CDR1 is SGHTA and CDR2 FQGNSA. The CDR3 is made up of 16 amino acids. Between the trimmed V and J ends, which lost 2 bases and 2 bases, there was a span of 12 bases. The chain's CDR3 is CASSLMGGRTNEKLFF. As DNA, the CDR3 is TGTGCCAGCAGCTTAATGGGGGGGAGGACTAATGAAAAACTGTTTTTT. Together with reference TRBV7-2 and TRBJ1-4, the CDR3 gives the full variable domain: GAGVSQSPSNKVTEKGKDVELRCDPISGHTALYWYRQSLGQGLEFLIYFQGNSAPDKSGLPSDRFSAERTGGSVSTLTIQRTQQEDSAVYLCASSLMGGRTNEKLFFGSGTQLSVL.

The CDR3 nucleotides read TGTGCCAACAGCTTCCGGCCCGAGACTCACAAGGAGACCCAGTACTTC. Translating it yields CANSFRPETHKETQYF. The chain couples TRBV21-1 to TRBJ2-5; TRBD2 is the table's D call and was not checked against the DNA. TRBV21-1 is termed a pseudogene. The CDR3 loop spans 16 amino acids.

In its sample, this clonotype was seen a few times. J is TRBJ1-1 and V is TRBV4-1; D might be TRBD1 (6 bases). Germline V gives CDR1 MGHRA, CDR2 YSYEKL. This CDR3 comprises 15 residues. Trimming removed 8 bases at V and 5 bases at J, with 21 bases between. The CDR3 region is CASRPRYRDSTEAFF. The CDR3 region has the DNA TGCGCCAGCCGTCCCCGATACAGGGATAGTACTGAAGCTTTCTTT.